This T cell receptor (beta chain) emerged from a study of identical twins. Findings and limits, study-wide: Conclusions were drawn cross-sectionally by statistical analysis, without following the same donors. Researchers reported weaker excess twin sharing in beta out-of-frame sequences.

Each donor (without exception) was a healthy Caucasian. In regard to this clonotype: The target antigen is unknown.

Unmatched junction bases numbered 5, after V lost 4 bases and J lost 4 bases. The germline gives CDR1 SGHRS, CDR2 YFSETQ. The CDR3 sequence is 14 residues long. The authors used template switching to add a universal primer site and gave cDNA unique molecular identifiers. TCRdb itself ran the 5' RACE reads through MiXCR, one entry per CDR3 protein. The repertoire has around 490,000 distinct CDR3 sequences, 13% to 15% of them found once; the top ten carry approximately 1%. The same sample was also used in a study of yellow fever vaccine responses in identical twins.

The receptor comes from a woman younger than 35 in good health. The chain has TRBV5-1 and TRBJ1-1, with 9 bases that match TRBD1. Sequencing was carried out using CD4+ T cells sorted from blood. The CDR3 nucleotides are TGCGCCAGCAGCGGCGGGACAGGGATCACTGAAGCTTTCTTT. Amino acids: CASSGGTGITEAFF.